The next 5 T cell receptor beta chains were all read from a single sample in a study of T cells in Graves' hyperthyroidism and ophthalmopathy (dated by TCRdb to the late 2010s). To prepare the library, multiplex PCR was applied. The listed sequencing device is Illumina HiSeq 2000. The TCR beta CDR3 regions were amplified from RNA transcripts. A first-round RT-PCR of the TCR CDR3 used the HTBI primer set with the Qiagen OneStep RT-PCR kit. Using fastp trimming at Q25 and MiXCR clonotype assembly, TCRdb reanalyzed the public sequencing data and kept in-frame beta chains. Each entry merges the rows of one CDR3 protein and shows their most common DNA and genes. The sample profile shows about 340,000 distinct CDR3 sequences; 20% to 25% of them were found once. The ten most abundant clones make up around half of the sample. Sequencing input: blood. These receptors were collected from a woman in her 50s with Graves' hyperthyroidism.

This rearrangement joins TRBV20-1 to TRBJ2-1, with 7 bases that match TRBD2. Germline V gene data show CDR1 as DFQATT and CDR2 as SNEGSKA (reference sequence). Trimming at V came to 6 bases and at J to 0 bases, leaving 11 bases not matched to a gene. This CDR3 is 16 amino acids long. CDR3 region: CSALRAGISSYNEQFF. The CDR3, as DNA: TGCAGTGCACTGCGAGCGGGGATAAGCTCCTACAATGAGCAGTTCTTC.

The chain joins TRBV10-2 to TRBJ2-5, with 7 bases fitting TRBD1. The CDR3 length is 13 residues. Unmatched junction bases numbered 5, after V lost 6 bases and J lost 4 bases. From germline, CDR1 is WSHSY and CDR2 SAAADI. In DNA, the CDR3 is TGCGCCAGCAGAAGGGGGCTTGTAGAGACCCAGTACTTC. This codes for CASRRGLVETQYF.

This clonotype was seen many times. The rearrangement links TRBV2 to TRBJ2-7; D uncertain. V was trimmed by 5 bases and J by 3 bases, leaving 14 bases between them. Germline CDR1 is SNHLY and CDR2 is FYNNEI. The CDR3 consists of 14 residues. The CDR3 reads CASSPLGSSYEQYF. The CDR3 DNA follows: TGTGCCAGCAGTCCTCTGGGCAGTAGCTACGAGCAGTACTTC.

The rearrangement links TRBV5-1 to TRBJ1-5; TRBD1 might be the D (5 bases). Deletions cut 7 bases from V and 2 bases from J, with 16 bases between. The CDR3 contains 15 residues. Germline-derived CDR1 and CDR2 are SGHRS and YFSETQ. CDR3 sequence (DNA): TGCGCCAGCCCCCGGGGACCTAAGGGCAATCAGCCCCAGCATTTT. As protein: CASPRGPKGNQPQHF.

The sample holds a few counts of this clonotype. The CDR3 DNA reads as TGCGCCAGCAGCCCCACCGATAGACTCTACGAGCAGTACTTC. Protein: CASSPTDRLYEQYF. The chain links TRBV4-1 to TRBJ2-7; unclear D gene. The germline gives CDR1 MGHRA, CDR2 YSYEKL. There are 14 residues in the CDR3. The ends were cut back, 4 bases at V and 3 bases at J, with 13 bases in the middle.